The T cell receptor beta chain under discussion was sequenced for a study of blood T cell repertoires in COVID-19. Study in general: The samples span acute and convalescent COVID-19 from the United States, Italy and Spain.

In the original processing: By means of reference gene primer amplification, nucleated cell counts were estimated. TCRdb keeps only in-frame clones here, not all; method: immunoSEQ multiplex PCR. V, J and clone size are taken as reported in that table, and D and trimming were inferred from the DNA itself. Of almost 250,000 clones listed, more than 85% are singletons. Individuals drawn from approximately 22 US areas were roughly 18 to 95 years old. In assigning cohorts, the study relied on participant-reported clinical history. The CDR3 runs 15 residues. Trimming at V came to 3 bases and at J to 3 bases, leaving 4 bases not matched to a gene. Looked up from germline, CDR1 is SGDLS and CDR2 is YYNGEE.

This receptor was obtained from a woman aged 25 to 39 who had recovered from COVID-19. The chain couples TRBV9 to TRBJ2-1, with 9 bases matching TRBD2. What was sequenced was PBMCs or T cells enriched from blood (not recorded which). The CDR3 here is CASSALAGDYNEQFF. In DNA, the CDR3 is TGTGCCAGCAGCGCATTAGCGGGAGACTACAATGAGCAGTTCTTC.